A selection of T cell receptor beta chains follows, all from one sample in a study of T cell clonotyping in hematopoietic cell transplantation. The data were produced by immunoSEQ multiplex PCR, yet TCRdb's version contains in-frame clones alone and is incomplete. Among fewer than 20,000 clones listed, 70% to 75% were seen once. The sample was peripheral blood mononuclear cells. The receptors originated from a woman aged 55-70 years in good health. Some clones in this sample may be carry-over from other donors' samples. The CDR3 runs from the conserved cysteine through the conserved F or W. A D gene is named only where the DNA matches it firmly. Size is omitted from some rows. Given values are once, few, many or a class for expanded clones.

J gene | clone size | D gene | V gene | CDR3 DNA | CDR3 protein
TRBJ1-4 | NA | NA | TRBV2 | TGTGCCAGCAAAAGGAGGGAAAAACTGTTTTTT | CASKRREKLFF
TRBJ2-1 | NA | NA | TRBV27 | TGTGCCAGCTACCCTATCAAATATGGGGCGAACAATGAGCAGTTCTTC | CASYPIKYGANNEQFF
TRBJ1-2 | NA | NA | TRBV7-5 | TGTGTCAGAAGCGGGAGGCCGAAAATGTTTAACTATGGCTACACCTTC | CVRSGRPKMFNYGYTF
TRBJ2-5 | NA | NA | TRBV14 | TGTGCCAGCAGCCGACAAGAGACCCAGTACTTC | CASSRQETQYF
TRBJ2-7 | once | NA | TRBV29-1 | TGCAGCGCGAGGGAGGACCTGAGGACCCGATCCGAGCAGTACTTC | CSAREDLRTRSEQYF
TRBJ1-3 | few | TRBD1 | TRBV23-1 | TGCGCCAGCAGTCAGGGAAGGGGGCGGCGAAACACCATATATTTT | CASSQGRGRRNTIYF
TRBJ2-5 | NA | TRBD1 | TRBV7-9 | TGTGCCAGCACCAAGGACAGGGCACAAGAGACCCAGTACTTC | CASTKDRAQETQYF
TRBJ2-7 | NA | TRBD1 | TRBV5-6 | TGTGCCAGCAGCATCCGACAGGGAAACTACGAGCAGTACTTC | CASSIRQGNYEQYF
TRBJ2-2 | NA | NA | TRBV4-2 | TGTGCCAGCAGCCAAGATGCTAGCGGAGGGGGATGGACCGGGGAGCTGTTTTTT | CASSQDASGGGWTGELFF
TRBJ2-1 | few | TRBD2 | TRBV5-1 | TGCGCCAGCAGCTTAAGCGGGGGTTCCTACAATGAGCAGTTCTTC | CASSLSGGSYNEQFF
TRBJ1-5 | NA | NA | TRBV2 | TGTGCCAGCAGCTCGGAGGGGTTTGAGCCCCAGCATTTT | CASSSEGFEPQHF
TRBJ1-5 | NA | TRBD1 | TRBV30 | TGTGCCTGGAGTAATCAGGACAGGGTGGGTCAGCCCCAGCATTTT | CAWSNQDRVGQPQHF
TRBJ2-1 | NA | TRBD1 | TRBV9 | TGTGCCAGCAGCCCCCGGACAGGGCCCTACAATGAGCAGTTCTTC | CASSPRTGPYNEQFF
TRBJ2-5 | few | NA | TRBV2 | TGTGCCAGCTCTTTACTAGAGACCCAGTACTTC | CASSLLETQYF
TRBJ2-3 | NA | NA | TRBV4-3 | TGCGCCAGCAGCCAAGACCTAAACACTCTCGGGGGTTACACAGATACGCAGTATTTT | CASSQDLNTLGGYTDTQYF
TRBJ1-2 | few | NA | TRBV29-1 | TGCAGCGTTGAGGGCTATGGCTACACCTTC | CSVEGYGYTF
TRBJ2-1 | medium-sized | TRBD1 | TRBV11-3 | TGTGCCAGCAGCGCCCGCGACAGGGGCTCCTACAATGAGCAGTTCTTC | CASSARDRGSYNEQFF
TRBJ1-2 | once | TRBD1 | TRBV28 | TGTGCCAGCAGTCCCGGGACAGGGGGCGCCTTCAACTATGGCTACACCTTC | CASSPGTGGAFNYGYTF
TRBJ1-1 | once | TRBD1 | TRBV29-1 | TGCAGCGTTGAACCCAGACAGGGTCGCACTGAAGCTTTCTTT | CSVEPRQGRTEAFF
TRBJ2-1 | NA | TRBD2 | TRBV30 | TGTGCCTGGAGAGGCGTTAAACTAGCGGGAGACCCTGAGCAGTTCTTC | CAWRGVKLAGDPEQFF
TRBJ1-1 | NA | NA | TRBV30 | TGTGCCTGGGCGCACTTTAACACTGAAGCTTTCTTT | CAWAHFNTEAFF